This record covers a single TCR beta chain. This record comes from a study of identifying expanded T cells in peripheral blood. Measured with immunoSEQ multiplex PCR; TCRdb has only the in-frame clones, and not every one. This table holds about 50,000 clones, less than 85% found once. The V segment lost 5 bases and the J segment 2 bases; nucleotides outside the gene matches: 9. The CDR3 is 17 amino acids. Looked up from germline, CDR1 is SGHVS and CDR2 is FNYEAQ. The J gene is TRBJ1-3, the V gene TRBV7-6; 10 nucleotides agree with TRBD1. Sequencing was performed on blood. The receptor's source is a person aged 18 to 75 in good health. The CDR3, as DNA: TGTGCCAGCAGCGAAAGGACAGGGGGAAACCCTGGAAACACCATATATTTT. Its protein product is CASSERTGGNPGNTIYF. Full variable domain (rest looked up from reference TRBV7-6 and TRBJ1-3): GAGVSQSPRYKVTKRGQDVALRCDPISGHVSLYWYRQALGQGPEFLTYFNYEAQQDKSGLPNDRFSAERPEGSISTLTIQRTEQRDSAMYRCASSERTGGNPGNTIYFGEGSWLTVV.